This TCR beta chain stems from a study of response to subunit inactivated influenza vaccine listed by TCRdb under 2018. For context, the study as a whole: Deep quantitative profiling of the T cell receptor repertoire was used in the study to follow responses to a trivalent subunit inactivated influenza vaccine. Overall study outcomes, separate from this receptor: The authors proposed that each seasonal influenza vaccination may bring in only a limited number of new T cells.

The method was RT-PCR. Data came from an Illumina HiSeq 2500. The public sequencing data were trimmed at Q25 with fastp and processed into clonotypes with MiXCR by TCRdb, which kept only in-frame beta chains. Rows merge per CDR3 protein into single entries with the most common DNA and genes. Within this sample are 530,000 or so distinct CDR3 sequences, with roughly 15% of them counted one time only. 11% of the sample is taken by the ten largest. With regard to this clonotype: Its antigen remains unidentified. No much larger clonotype is one base removed from it; base qualities were not supplied.

The CDR3 runs 17 residues from the cysteine to the phenylalanine. CDR3 DNA only is kept here, 51 bases in frame from base 1. Clipping removes 6 bases from V and 6 bases from J, with 12 as the unmatched junction base count. This sequence originates from a man aged 50-60 years who received an inactivated influenza vaccine. Donor details come from another sample of the same person, matched by shared clones. The V and J segments used are TRBV12-3 or TRBV12-4 and TRBJ1-6, with 9 central nucleotides matching TRBD1. The specimen was PBMCs from blood, collected roughly 12 days after vaccination. The CDR3 sequence is CASRPTQGAAGNSPLHF. The DNA sequence is given as TGTGCCAGCAGACCTACACAGGGGGCGGCGGGTAATTCACCCCTCCACTTT.